This T cell receptor beta chain was sequenced in a study of blood T cell repertoires in COVID-19. Study-level information: COVID-19 samples from acute and convalescent phases originated in the United States, Italy and Spain. In each case, the material was cDNA or gDNA derived from T cells, B-cell-depleted T cells, or PBMCs.

V shed 0 bases and J 7 bases; nucleotides not matched to a gene: 5. Germline V gene sequence: CDR1 SGHRS, CDR2 YFSETQ. The CDR3 has 15 amino acids. In the original processing: For nucleated cells, counts were estimated from reference gene primer amplification. Generated by immunoSEQ multiplex PCR, the TCRdb table keeps only in-frame clones and is missing some. V, J and clone size reflect that table, while D and trimming were determined from the DNA. This sample has hundreds of thousands of clones, with roughly 85% found just once. The material sequenced was peripheral blood. The J gene is TRBJ2-1, the V gene TRBV5-1, with TRBD1 matching 9 bases. The clonotype was recovered from a man between 50 and 59 years old with active or convalescent COVID-19. CDR3 amino acids: CASSLGGQGRNEQFF. DNA for the CDR3: TGCGCCAGCAGCTTGGGGGGACAGGGACGTAATGAGCAGTTCTTC.